This note documents a single T cell receptor beta chain sequence. The data were obtained in a study of blood T cells in healthy people across ages. Sample-barcoded 5' priming and a J-beta primer mix drove a second PCR of roughly 6 to 12 cycles. TCRdb passed the 5' RACE reads through MiXCR, listing each CDR3 protein once. The sample lists roughly 700,000 distinct CDR3 sequences; roughly 50% were seen once. The V segment lost 3 bases and the J segment 3 bases; nucleotides outside the gene matches: 11. The length of the CDR3 is 16 residues. The germline CDR1 and CDR2 sequences are SGHTA and FQGNSA. Sequencing was carried out using blood. The chain joins TRBV7-2 to TRBJ2-7; 7 nucleotides align to TRBD1. The TCR was taken from a woman aged 60-70 years in good health. CDR3 residues: CASSFGTETGIYEQYF. CDR3 bases: TGTGCCAGCAGCTTCGGTACGGAGACAGGGATCTACGAGCAGTACTTC.